These 26 T cell receptor beta chains were sequenced from one sample in a study of blood T cells in healthy people across ages. A second 7 to 11 cycle PCR used barcoded and J-beta primers. MiXCR, run by TCRdb on the 5' RACE reads, gives a single entry per CDR3 protein. Among under 1,100,000 distinct CDR3 sequences listed, roughly a quarter were seen once. The sample also formed part of further work on T cells of mothers and their children.

Sequencing input: blood. Receptor source: a girl aged 2-15 years in good health.

This chain connects TRBV12-3 or TRBV12-4 to TRBJ2-3; maybe TRBD1 (6 bases). The CDR3 contains 17 residues. V was cut by 2 bases and J by 2 bases, with 17 bases left in between. DNA for the CDR3: TGTGCCAGCAGTTTAACCCTCGGTAGGGGGACCACAGATACGCAGTATTTT. It translates to CASSLTLGRGTTDTQYF.

As DNA, the CDR3 is TGCGCCAGCAGCCGAATACCGGGACTAAGTACCCAGTACTTC. Protein sequence: CASSRIPGLSTQYF. This chain joins TRBV4-1 and TRBJ2-5; 7 bases line up with TRBD2. Germline V gives CDR1 MGHRA, CDR2 YSYEKL. The trim removed 4 bases at V and 8 bases at J, leaving 10 bases unmatched. The CDR3 is 14 residues long.

There are a few counts of this clonotype. CDR3 residues: CSVAGGGTSINHEQFF. The CDR3 DNA follows: TGCAGCGTTGCCGGGGGGGGGACTAGTATAAACCATGAGCAGTTCTTC. The chain is built from TRBV29-1 and TRBJ2-5; 8 bases agree with TRBD2. The DNA end is a closer match to TRBJ2-1, so the J assignment may be wrong. CDR1 and CDR2 from the germline V gene are SQVTM and ANQGSEA. CDR3 size: 16 residues.

This chain joins TRBV10-3 and TRBJ2-1, with D possibly called TRBD1 or TRBD2 (5 bases each). The closer fit of TRBJ2-5 to the DNA end suggests the J call may be wrong. The CDR3 runs to 14 residues. Germline V gives CDR1 ENHRY, CDR2 SYGVKD. CDR3 nucleotides: TGTGCCATCGCTGAATACCAGGGAGCGGAGACCCAGTACTTC. It is translated as CAIAEYQGAETQYF.

This clonotype was counted between two and nine times. V usage is TRBV5-6 and J usage is TRBJ2-1; 10 positions match TRBD2. Germline V gene sequence: CDR1 SGHDT, CDR2 YYEEEE. V lost 5 bases to trimming and J lost 8 bases; unmatched junction nucleotides: 7. The CDR3 sequence is 14 residues long. The DNA of the CDR3 is TGTGCCAGCAGTAGGGCTAGCGGGGGCGATGAGCAGTTCTTC. This sequence encodes CASSRASGGDEQFF.

This clonotype was found a few times. The chain joins TRBV4-3 to TRBJ2-3; 7 bases map to TRBD2. The length of the CDR3 is 14 residues. Unmatched junction bases numbered 4, after V lost 5 bases and J lost 2 bases. Germline CDR1 and CDR2: LGHNA and YSLEER. Here the CDR3 reads CASSGGVFTDTQYF. The CDR3 DNA follows: TGCGCCAGCAGCGGGGGGGTTTTCACAGATACGCAGTATTTT.

J is TRBJ1-1 and V is TRBV12-3 or TRBV12-4, with D unclear. CDR3 length: 12 amino acids. The CDR3 sequence is CARPRTDTEAFF. In DNA form, the CDR3 reads TGTGCTCGTCCGAGGACGGACACTGAAGCTTTCTTT.

A few counts support this clonotype. This chain uses TRBV28 with TRBJ2-5; D call uncertain. Germline V CDR1 and CDR2: MDHEN, SYDVKM. The CDR3 runs 12 residues. The ends were cut back, 5 bases at V and 2 bases at J, with 6 bases in the middle. The CDR3 region has the DNA TGTGCCAGCAGTCGATTTCAAGAGACCCAGTACTTC. Translating it yields CASSRFQETQYF.

This clonotype was found a few times. The chain recombines TRBV11-2 with TRBJ2-1, with 7 bases fitting TRBD2. J was trimmed by 9 bases and V by 1 base; bases with no gene match: 15. This CDR3 contains 17 residues. The germline V gene has CDR1 SGHAT and CDR2 FQNNGV. CDR3 loop: CASSLAFRGVGVGEQFF. The CDR3, as DNA: TGTGCCAGCAGCTTAGCTTTTCGGGGGGTTGGAGTGGGTGAGCAGTTCTTC.

The chain links TRBV7-8 to TRBJ2-7, with TRBD2 identical over 12 bases. The CDR3 is 20 residues long. Germline V gives CDR1 SGHVS, CDR2 FQNEAQ. J was trimmed by 1 base and V by 5 bases; bases with no gene match: 18. The CDR3 DNA sequence: TGTGCCAGCAGCGAAGGCCCCGGGAGACTAGCGGGAGATGGTTCCTACGAGCAGTACTTC. Translation: CASSEGPGRLAGDGSYEQYF.

The sample holds a few counts of this clonotype. The chain joins TRBV5-1 to TRBJ2-6; D is perhaps TRBD2 (6 bases). Germline CDR1 is SGHRS and CDR2 is YFSETQ. CDR3 size: 16 residues. Between the trimmed V and J ends, which lost 0 bases and 2 bases, there was a span of 9 bases. The CDR3 nucleotides are TGCGCCAGCAGCTTGGGACGCGGGGCTGGGGCCAACGTCCTGACTTTC. Amino acids: CASSLGRGAGANVLTF.

A few counts support this clonotype. This chain links TRBV4-1 with TRBJ2-5; weak D call: TRBD2 (6 bases). The tail of the sequence fits TRBJ2-1 better, so the J call may be wrong. The CDR3 loop spans 14 amino acids. The germline V gene has CDR1 MGHRA and CDR2 YSYEKL. The CDR3 nucleotides read TGCGCCAGCAACGGGGGTGGGAGACCCAATGAGCAGTTCTTC. Its protein is CASNGGGRPNEQFF.

The V gene is TRBV12-3 or TRBV12-4, the J gene TRBJ2-6; 10 nucleotides match TRBD1. This CDR3 comprises 15 residues. V lost 10 bases to trimming and J lost 0 bases; unmatched junction nucleotides: 3. CDR3 DNA: TGTGCCACCTGGGACAGGGGCTCTGGGGCCAACGTCCTGACTTTC. Its protein product is CATWDRGSGANVLTF.

The rearrangement uses TRBV12-3 or TRBV12-4 and TRBJ1-6; D gene uncertain. The CDR3 is 12 amino acids. V was clipped by 5 bases and J by 10 bases, with 9 bases between them. This CDR3 is CASSPNGSPLHF. CDR3 DNA: TGTGCCAGCAGTCCTAACGGATCACCCCTCCACTTT.

This clonotype has only a few counts. This chain links TRBV12-3 or TRBV12-4 with TRBJ2-3, with D perhaps matching TRBD2 (5 bases). V lost 7 bases and J lost 2, with 13 bases in between. The CDR3 is 14 amino acids. This chain's CDR3 is CASTPASLTDTQYF. CDR3 DNA: TGTGCCAGCACCCCGGCTAGCCTCACAGATACGCAGTATTTT.

The J gene is TRBJ2-1, the V gene TRBV5-1; D remains unclear. Germline V gives CDR1 SGHRS, CDR2 YFSETQ. This CDR3 has 15 amino acids. Trimming left V 0 bases short and J 3 bases short, with 10 bases between. As DNA, the CDR3 is TGCGCCAGCAGCTTGGAAAGCGATTACTACAATGAGCAGTTCTTC. Its protein product is CASSLESDYYNEQFF.

This clonotype was counted a few times. V gene TRBV5-5 combines with J gene TRBJ2-7, with D unresolved. The V end was cut by 1 base, the J end by 9 bases, with 20 bases between. The CDR3 has 15 residues. The germline CDR1 and CDR2 sequences are SGHKS and YYEKEE (reference sequence). CDR3 DNA: TGTGCCAGCAGCTTGACCTTTGTCACCACCGGGCGGCAGTACTTC. Translated: CASSLTFVTTGRQYF.

This chain uses TRBV20-1 with TRBJ2-3; tentatively, D is TRBD1 (5 bases). Germline values: CDR1 DFQATT, CDR2 SNEGSKA (reference sequence). The CDR3 sequence is 11 residues long. V lost 7 bases, J lost 10 bases, and 15 bases lay in between. CDR3: CSVADPRAQYF. The CDR3 nucleotides read TGCAGTGTCGCGGACCCCAGGGCGCAGTATTTT.

The chain has TRBV4-1 and TRBJ1-2, with D unclear. The germline V gene encodes CDR1 MGHRA and CDR2 YSYEKL. Trimming removed 1 base at V and 4 bases at J, with 10 bases between. The CDR3 is 14 residues long. The CDR3 nucleotides read TGCGCCAGCAGCCAAGTGGGTAGCAGCTATGGCTACACCTTC. It codes for CASSQVGSSYGYTF.

This clonotype showed up just a few times. V usage is TRBV7-3 and J usage is TRBJ2-7; D ambiguous. Germline V gives CDR1 SGHTA, CDR2 FQGTGA. The V end lost 2 bases, the J end lost 6 bases, and 17 bases lay between the germline ends. The CDR3 consists of 15 residues. The CDR3 reads CASSLEVVGKVEQYF. For the CDR3, the DNA is TGTGCCAGCAGCTTAGAAGTGGTGGGGAAAGTCGAGCAGTACTTC.

This chain connects TRBV20-1 to TRBJ2-5, with 10 positions matching TRBD1. J gave up 6 bases and V 7 bases, and 11 bases lay outside the gene matches. The CDR3 is 14 residues long. The germline V gene has CDR1 DFQATT and CDR2 SNEGSKA (reference sequence). The CDR3 region is CSGSPRDRGQTQYF. CDR3 coding DNA: TGCAGTGGGAGTCCTCGGGACAGGGGACAGACCCAGTACTTC.

This clonotype was picked up a small number of times. The rearrangement uses TRBV27 and TRBJ2-2; D unresolved. The CDR3 consists of 15 residues. With 0 bases removed from V and 7 bases from J, the gap between germline ends came to 12 bases. The germline V gene has CDR1 MNHEY and CDR2 SMNVEV (reference sequence). CDR3 in amino acids: CASSLSNPSRGELFF. The CDR3, as DNA: TGTGCCAGCAGTTTATCGAACCCATCTCGCGGGGAGCTGTTTTTT.

This clonotype was counted ten times or more. This rearrangement joins TRBV4-1 to TRBJ2-7; D unresolved. Trimming left V 4 bases short and J 7 bases short, with 11 bases between. In germline, CDR1 is MGHRA, CDR2 YSYEKL. This CDR3 is 12 amino acids long. The CDR3 loop is CASSPFQVEQYF. The DNA of the CDR3 is TGCGCCAGCAGCCCCTTCCAGGTTGAGCAGTACTTC.

The V call is TRBV28, the J call TRBJ1-3; D call uncertain. The CDR3 totals 14 residues. Trimming pared 8 bases from V and 2 bases from J, leaving 13 bases between. CDR1 is MDHEN, CDR2 SYDVKM, per germline. The CDR3: CASCDLGAGNTIYF. The CDR3 DNA is TGTGCCAGCTGCGACCTGGGCGCTGGAAACACCATATATTTT.

The chain couples TRBV13 to TRBJ2-1, with TRBD2 matching 10 bases. The CDR3 is 17 residues long. The V gene's germline CDR1 is PRHDT and CDR2 FYEKMQ (reference sequence). Unmatched junction bases numbered 7, after V lost 3 bases and J lost 2 bases. The CDR3: CASSFWASGSTYNEQFF. For the CDR3, the DNA is TGTGCCAGCAGCTTCTGGGCTAGCGGGAGCACCTACAATGAGCAGTTCTTC.

This chain uses TRBV11-2 with TRBJ2-1; D is unresolved. The CDR3 has 13 residues. CDR1 SGHAT and CDR2 FQNNGV come from the germline V gene. Trimming took 7 bases from V and 0 from J, leaving 7 bases between them. The CDR3 reads CASTDLSYNEQFF. CDR3 bases: TGTGCCAGCACCGATCTCTCCTACAATGAGCAGTTCTTC.